A single sample gave rise to the 14 T cell receptor beta chains below, sequenced in a study of beta chain features in type 1 diabetes (dated by TCRdb to the late 2010s). Library preparation was by the immunoSEQ multiplex PCR assay. The entire isolated RNA was reverse transcribed using the High Capacity cDNA Reverse Transcription Kit, and thus expressed TCRB transcripts were sequenced. TCRdb limited this immuneACCESS table to in-frame rearrangements with V and J called. A share of clones is missing; checked studies link under half to unresolved V genes, and the rest is unexplained. Recorded for this sample are over 40,000 clones; over 50% of them occurred a single time. 2.1% of the sample is held by the ten biggest clonotypes. Sequencing used Tregs from blood. The cell subset or site label on this specimen signifies: regulatory CD4+ T cells. The origin of the receptors is a woman aged 18 to 35 in good health.

This clone was detected a few times. This chain's CDR3 is CASSSQGSNQPQHF. The DNA of the CDR3 is TGTGCCAGCAGTTCACAGGGATCCAATCAGCCCCAGCATTTT. The J gene is TRBJ1-5, the V gene TRBV6-6, with TRBD1 as a possible D gene (6 bases). The germline gives CDR1 MNHNY, CDR2 SVGAGI (reference sequence). The CDR3 loop spans 14 amino acids. V was shortened by 4 bases and J by 3 bases, with 10 bases between the two germline ends.

This chain links TRBV7-9 with TRBJ2-5; D uncertain. This CDR3 is built from 13 residues. Per germline, CDR1 SEHNR and CDR2 FQNEAQ (reference sequence). V lost 5 bases and J lost 0, with 7 bases in between. The DNA of the CDR3 is TGTGCCAGCAGCGGGCACAACCAAGAGACCCAGTACTTC. This gives the protein CASSGHNQETQYF.

CDR3 amino acids: CASSPPLGGRTDTQYF. The CDR3 DNA follows: TGTGCCAGCAGCCCGCCCCTCGGGGGGCGCACAGATACGCAGTATTTT. V gene TRBV5-8 combines with J gene TRBJ2-3, with a possible D match to TRBD2 (7 bases). Between the trimmed V and J ends, which lost 4 bases and 1 base, there was a span of 16 bases. CDR1 and CDR2 from the germline V gene are SGHTS and YDEGEE. The CDR3 is made up of 16 amino acids.

This chain connects TRBV28 to TRBJ1-5; D not resolved. The CDR3 runs 15 residues. The germline V gene encodes CDR1 MDHEN and CDR2 SYDVKM. Trimming took 6 bases from V and 1 from J, leaving 13 bases between them. Written as DNA, the CDR3 is TGTGCCAGCAGCCCAGACTTCCCCAGCAATCAGCCCCAGCATTTT. This encodes CASSPDFPSNQPQHF.

The rearrangement links TRBV4-1 to TRBJ1-3; 8 nucleotides match TRBD1. J gave up 6 bases and V 3 bases, and 4 bases lay outside the gene matches. The CDR3 has 14 residues. CDR1 and CDR2 (germline): MGHRA, YSYEKL. DNA for the CDR3: TGCGCCAGCAGCCAGGGGACAGGTACAAACACCATATATTTT. Its translation: CASSQGTGTNTIYF.

V is TRBV5-1 and J is TRBJ1-5, with D maybe TRBD1 (5 bases). Per the germline V gene, CDR1 is SGHRS and CDR2 is YFSETQ. The CDR3 is 16 residues long. The ends were cut back, 7 bases at V and 2 bases at J, with 19 bases in the middle. DNA of the CDR3: TGCGCCAGCGCGCCAGGAGGGGTCAATGGCAATCAGCCCCAGCATTTT. It encodes CASAPGGVNGNQPQHF. Together with reference TRBV5-1 and TRBJ1-5, the CDR3 gives the full variable domain: KAGVTQTPRYLIKTRGQQVTLSCSPISGHRSVSWYQQTPGQGLQFLFEYFSETQRNKGNFPGRFSGRQFSNSRSEMNVSTLELGDSALYLCASAPGGVNGNQPQHFGDGTRLSIL.

This clone was counted only a few times. The chain is built from TRBV5-1 and TRBJ1-2, with 8 positions matching TRBD1. Unmatched junction bases numbered 7, after V lost 1 base and J lost 8 bases. The germline gives CDR1 SGHRS, CDR2 YFSETQ. The CDR3 has 14 amino acids. The CDR3 is CASSLSGTGGGYTF. CDR3 sequence (DNA): TGCGCCAGCAGCTTGTCCGGGACAGGTGGCGGCTACACCTTC.

The V and J genes are TRBV29-1 and TRBJ1-5; D might be TRBD1 (6 bases). There are 13 residues in the CDR3. V was trimmed by 4 bases and J by 2 bases, leaving 9 bases between them. Germline CDR1 and CDR2: SQVTM and ANQGSEA. The CDR3 coding sequence is TGCAGCGTTGTATCAGGGGGCAATCAGCCCCAGCATTTT. It translates to CSVVSGGNQPQHF.

The chain recombines TRBV5-1 with TRBJ2-5; possible D gene TRBD1, 5 bases. V was trimmed by 4 bases and J by 2 bases, leaving 15 bases between them. The CDR3 consists of 15 residues. Germline V gene data show CDR1 as SGHRS and CDR2 as YFSETQ. The CDR3 bases are TGCGCCAGCAGCCCCCTGGGGCGCCTTCAAGAGACCCAGTACTTC. Translated, it gives CASSPLGRLQETQYF.

This sequence joins TRBV6-5 and TRBJ1-1; a weak D match, TRBD1 (6 bases). The CDR3 runs 14 residues. Germline CDR1 and CDR2: MNHEY and SVGAGI. V shed 6 bases and J shed 1 base, with 12 bases lying between them. Here the CDR3 DNA reads TGTGCCAGCAGCAAGGACAGCTCGAACACTGAAGCTTTCTTT. Amino acids: CASSKDSSNTEAFF.

V is TRBV7-3 and J is TRBJ2-1; TRBD2 matches at 15 bases. The junction had 6 bases not matched to a gene; V was cut back by 2 bases and J by 7 bases. The CDR3 spans 17 residues. Germline CDR1 and CDR2: SGHTA and FQGTGA. The CDR3 bases are TGTGCCAGCAGCTTACCGGGACTAGCGGGAGGAAGGAATGAGCAGTTCTTC. Translating gives CASSLPGLAGGRNEQFF.

The J gene is TRBJ2-3, the V gene TRBV9, with D possibly TRBD2 on 5 matching bases. Germline lookup yields CDR1 SGDLS and CDR2 YYNGEE. With 0 bases removed from V and 2 bases from J, the gap between germline ends came to 10 bases. This CDR3 is built from 15 residues. The CDR3 sequence is CASSVGVRVTDTQYF. CDR3 DNA: TGTGCCAGCAGCGTAGGGGTGAGGGTCACAGATACGCAGTATTTT.

This clone was seen a handful of times. The chain couples TRBV28 to TRBJ2-5, with 10 bases fitting TRBD1. CDR1 MDHEN and CDR2 SYDVKM come from the germline V gene. This CDR3 comprises 17 residues. After removal of 6 bases from V and 4 bases from J, the junction contained 14 bases not matched to a gene. CDR3 DNA sequence: TGTGCCAGCAGCCCTCAAACCTTCGACAGGGGGCGAGAGACCCAGTACTTC. Amino acids: CASSPQTFDRGRETQYF.

V is TRBV7-2 and J is TRBJ2-7; 8 bases match TRBD2. CDR3 length: 15 amino acids. The V gene end was trimmed by 4 bases and the J gene end by 2 bases; junction bases not matched to a gene: 7. From germline, CDR1 is SGHTA and CDR2 FQGNSA. CDR3 residues: CASSSRPGLAYEQYF. The DNA for the CDR3 is TGTGCCAGCAGCTCCCGGCCGGGACTAGCCTACGAGCAGTACTTC.